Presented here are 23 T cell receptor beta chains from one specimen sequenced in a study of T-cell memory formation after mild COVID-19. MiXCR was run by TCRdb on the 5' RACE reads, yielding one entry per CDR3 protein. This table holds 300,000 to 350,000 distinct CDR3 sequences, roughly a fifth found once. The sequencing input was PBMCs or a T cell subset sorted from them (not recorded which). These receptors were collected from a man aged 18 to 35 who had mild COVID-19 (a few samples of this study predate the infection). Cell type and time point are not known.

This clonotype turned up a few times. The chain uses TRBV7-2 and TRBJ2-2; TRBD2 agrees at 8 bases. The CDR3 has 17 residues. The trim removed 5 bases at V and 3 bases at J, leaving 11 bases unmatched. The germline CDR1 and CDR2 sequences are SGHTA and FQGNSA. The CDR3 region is CASSPLGAGGHTGELFF. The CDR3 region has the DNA TGTGCCAGCAGCCCTTTGGGCGCGGGGGGCCACACCGGGGAGCTGTTTTTT.

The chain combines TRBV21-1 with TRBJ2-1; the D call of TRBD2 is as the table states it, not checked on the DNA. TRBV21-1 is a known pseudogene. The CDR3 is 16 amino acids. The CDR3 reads CASIMGSGASYNEQFF. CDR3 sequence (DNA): TGTGCCAGCATCATGGGGAGCGGGGCCTCCTACAATGAGCAGTTCTTC.

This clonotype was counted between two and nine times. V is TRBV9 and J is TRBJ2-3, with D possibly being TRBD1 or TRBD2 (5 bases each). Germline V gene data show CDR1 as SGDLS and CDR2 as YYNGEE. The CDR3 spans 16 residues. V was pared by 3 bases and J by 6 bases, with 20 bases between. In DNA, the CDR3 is TGTGCCAGCAGCGGCTCCGGGGCCTACACGGCGGATACGCAGTATTTT. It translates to CASSGSGAYTADTQYF.

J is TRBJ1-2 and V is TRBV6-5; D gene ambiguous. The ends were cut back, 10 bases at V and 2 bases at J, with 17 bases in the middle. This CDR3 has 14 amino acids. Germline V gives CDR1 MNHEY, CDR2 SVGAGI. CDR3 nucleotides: TGTGCCACCGCTGCTTTAGGGCTGAACTATGGCTACACCTTC. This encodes CATAALGLNYGYTF.

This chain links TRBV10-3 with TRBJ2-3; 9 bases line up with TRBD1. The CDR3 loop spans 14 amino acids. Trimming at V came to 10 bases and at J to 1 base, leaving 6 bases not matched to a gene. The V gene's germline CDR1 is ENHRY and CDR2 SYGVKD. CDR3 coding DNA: TGTGCCACCCAACGGACAGGGGGCACAGATACGCAGTATTTT. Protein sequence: CATQRTGGTDTQYF.

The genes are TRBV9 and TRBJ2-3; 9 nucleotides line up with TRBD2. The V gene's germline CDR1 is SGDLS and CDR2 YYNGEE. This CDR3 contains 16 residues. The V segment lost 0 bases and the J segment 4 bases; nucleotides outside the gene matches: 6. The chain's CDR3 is CASSVGSSGDADTQYF. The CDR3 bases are TGTGCCAGCAGCGTAGGATCTAGCGGGGACGCAGATACGCAGTATTTT.

DNA of the CDR3: TGCGCCAGCAGCTCAGAAGGACAGCCCTATAATTCACCCCTCCACTTT. It is translated as CASSSEGQPYNSPLHF. This chain links TRBV4-3 with TRBJ1-6; possible D gene TRBD1, 6 bases. The length of the CDR3 is 16 residues. The germline gives CDR1 LGHNA, CDR2 YSLEER. V lost 5 bases, J lost 2 bases, and 13 bases lay in between.

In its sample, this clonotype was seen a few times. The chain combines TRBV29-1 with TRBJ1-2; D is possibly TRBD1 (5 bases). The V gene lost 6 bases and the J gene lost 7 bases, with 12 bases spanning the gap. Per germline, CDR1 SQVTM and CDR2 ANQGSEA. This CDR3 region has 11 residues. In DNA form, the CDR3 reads TGCAGCGTGACAGCGATTTCTGGCTACACCTTC. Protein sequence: CSVTAISGYTF.

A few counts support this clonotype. This CDR3 reads CASSLSSGGPGTDTQYF. In nucleotides, the CDR3 is TGTGCCAGCAGCCTCAGCAGCGGGGGGCCGGGCACAGATACGCAGTATTTT. This chain joins TRBV7-3 and TRBJ2-3; 9 positions agree with TRBD2. Germline V gene lookup returns CDR1 SGHTA and CDR2 FQGTGA. This CDR3 has 17 amino acids. V lost 5 bases to trimming and J lost 1 base; unmatched junction nucleotides: 10.

This chain's CDR3 is CASSPVPGANVLTF. The CDR3, as DNA: TGTGCCAGCTCCCCGGTACCAGGGGCCAACGTCCTGACTTTC. The rearrangement uses TRBV2 and TRBJ2-6; D gene ambiguous. V was trimmed by 8 bases and J by 4 bases, leaving 12 bases between them. The CDR3 consists of 14 residues. Germline CDR1 reads SNHLY; CDR2 reads FYNNEI. Together with reference TRBV2 and TRBJ2-6, the CDR3 gives the full variable domain: EPEVTQTPSHQVTQMGQEVILRCVPISNHLYFYWYRQILGQKVEFLVSFYNNEISEKSEIFDDQFSVERPDGSNFTLKIRSTKLEDSAMYFCASSPVPGANVLTFGAGSRLTVL.

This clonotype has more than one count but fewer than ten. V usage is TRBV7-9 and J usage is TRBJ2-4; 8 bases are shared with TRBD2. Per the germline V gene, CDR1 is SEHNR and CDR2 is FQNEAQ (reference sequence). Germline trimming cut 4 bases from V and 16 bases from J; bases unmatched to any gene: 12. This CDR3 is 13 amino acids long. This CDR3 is CASSWTGGKVGYF. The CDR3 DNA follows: TGTGCCAGCAGCTGGACGGGGGGGAAAGTAGGATACTTC.

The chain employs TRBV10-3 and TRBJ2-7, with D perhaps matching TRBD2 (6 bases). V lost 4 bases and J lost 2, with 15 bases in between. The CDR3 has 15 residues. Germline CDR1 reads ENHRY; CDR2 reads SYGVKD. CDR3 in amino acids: CAISARRGFTYEQYV. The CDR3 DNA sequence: TGTGCCATCAGTGCGAGGAGGGGTTTCACCTACGAGCAGTACGTC.

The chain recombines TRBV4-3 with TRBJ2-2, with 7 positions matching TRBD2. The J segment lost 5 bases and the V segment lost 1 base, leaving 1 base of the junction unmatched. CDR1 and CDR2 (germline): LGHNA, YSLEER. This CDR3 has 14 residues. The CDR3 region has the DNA TGCGCCAGCAGCCAAGGGGGAGGGACCGGGGAGCTGTTTTTT. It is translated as CASSQGGGTGELFF.

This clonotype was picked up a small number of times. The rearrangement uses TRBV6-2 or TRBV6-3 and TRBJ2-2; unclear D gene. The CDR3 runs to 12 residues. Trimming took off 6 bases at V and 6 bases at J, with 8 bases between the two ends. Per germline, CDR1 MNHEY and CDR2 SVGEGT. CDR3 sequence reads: CASRSQPGELFF. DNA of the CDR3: TGTGCCAGCAGATCACAGCCCGGGGAGCTGTTTTTT.

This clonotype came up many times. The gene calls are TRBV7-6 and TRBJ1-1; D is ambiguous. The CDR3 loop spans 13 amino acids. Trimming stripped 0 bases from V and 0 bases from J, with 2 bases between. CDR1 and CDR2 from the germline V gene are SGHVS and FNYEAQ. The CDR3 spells CASSLALNTEAFF. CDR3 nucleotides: TGTGCCAGCAGCTTAGCGCTGAACACTGAAGCTTTCTTT.

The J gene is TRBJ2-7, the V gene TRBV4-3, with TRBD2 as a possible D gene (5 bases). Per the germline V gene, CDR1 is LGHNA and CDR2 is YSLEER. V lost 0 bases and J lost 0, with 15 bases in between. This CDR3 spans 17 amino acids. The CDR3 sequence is CASSQDVAGPLSYEQYF. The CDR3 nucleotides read TGCGCCAGCAGCCAAGATGTGGCGGGTCCACTCTCCTACGAGCAGTACTTC.

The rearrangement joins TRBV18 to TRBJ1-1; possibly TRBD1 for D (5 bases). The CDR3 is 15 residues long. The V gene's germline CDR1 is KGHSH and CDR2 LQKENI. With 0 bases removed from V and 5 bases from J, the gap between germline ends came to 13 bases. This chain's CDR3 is CASSPPPGGETEAFF. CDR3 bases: TGTGCCAGCTCACCACCGCCCGGAGGGGAAACTGAAGCTTTCTTT.

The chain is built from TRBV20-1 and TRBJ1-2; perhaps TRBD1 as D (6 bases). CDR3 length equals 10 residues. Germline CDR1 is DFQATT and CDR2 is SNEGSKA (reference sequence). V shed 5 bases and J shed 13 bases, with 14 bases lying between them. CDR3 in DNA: TGCAGTGCTCCGACAGGCTCGCTCACCTTC. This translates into CSAPTGSLTF.

CDR3 coding DNA: TGTGCCAGCAGTCTACTTCTAGCGGGGGCCACAGATACGCAGTATTTT. Translating it yields CASSLLLAGATDTQYF. This chain connects TRBV4-2 to TRBJ2-3; 10 bases map to TRBD2. CDR1 is LGHNA and CDR2 is YNFKEQ in the germline V gene. The CDR3 is 16 residues long. V shed 6 bases, J shed 2 bases, and the junction held 8 bases outside the gene matches.

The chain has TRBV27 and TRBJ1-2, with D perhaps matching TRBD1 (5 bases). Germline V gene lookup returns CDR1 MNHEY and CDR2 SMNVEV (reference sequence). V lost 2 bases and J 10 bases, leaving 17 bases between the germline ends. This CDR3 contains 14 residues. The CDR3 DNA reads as TGTGCCAGCAGTTTAAGCGGGGACGGCCACTTCTACACCTTC. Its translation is CASSLSGDGHFYTF.

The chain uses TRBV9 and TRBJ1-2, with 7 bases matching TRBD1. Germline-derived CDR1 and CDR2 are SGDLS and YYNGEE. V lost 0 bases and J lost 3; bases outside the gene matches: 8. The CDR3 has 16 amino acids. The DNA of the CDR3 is TGTGCCAGCAGCGTAGCGACACCCACAGGGGACTATGGCTACACCTTC. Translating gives CASSVATPTGDYGYTF. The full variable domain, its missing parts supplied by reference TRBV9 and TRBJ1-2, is DSGVTQTPKHLITATGQRVTLRCSPRSGDLSVYWYQQSLDQGLQFLIQYYNGEERAKGNILERFSAQQFPDLHSELNLSSLELGDSALYFCASSVATPTGDYGYTFGSGTRLTVV.

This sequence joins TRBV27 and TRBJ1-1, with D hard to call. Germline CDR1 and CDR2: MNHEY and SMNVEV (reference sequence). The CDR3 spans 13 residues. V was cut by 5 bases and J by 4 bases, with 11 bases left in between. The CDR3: CASSPHESTEAFF. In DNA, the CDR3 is TGTGCCAGCAGTCCCCACGAGAGCACTGAAGCTTTCTTT.

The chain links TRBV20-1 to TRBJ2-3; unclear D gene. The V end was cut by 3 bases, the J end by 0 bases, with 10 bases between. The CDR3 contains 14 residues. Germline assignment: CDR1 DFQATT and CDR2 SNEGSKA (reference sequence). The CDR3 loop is CSARQSTSTDTQYF. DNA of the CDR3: TGCAGTGCTAGGCAGAGTACTAGCACAGATACGCAGTATTTT.